The entry below describes one T cell receptor (beta chain). How the authors handled the data: From reference gene primer amplification, estimates of nucleated cell counts were derived. Method: immunoSEQ multiplex PCR; TCRdb's copy keeps in-frame clones and lacks some. The D gene and trimming were derived from the DNA, and the V and J assignments and clone size from that table. This sample carries some 70,000 clones, around 82% of them seen once, and the ten largest clones take about 5%. The V segment lost 10 bases and the J segment 3 bases; nucleotides outside the gene matches: 15. The germline V gene encodes CDR1 LNHDA and CDR2 SQIVND (reference sequence). There are 16 residues in the CDR3. These data originate in a study of blood T cell repertoires in COVID-19. Turning to the study itself: The United States, Italy and Spain provided the acute and convalescent COVID-19 samples. PBMCs, B-cell-depleted T cells, or T cells were the source of the cDNA or gDNA that made up the material.

This sequence was found in a middle-aged man with active COVID-19. Sequencing was carried out using peripheral blood. The chain joins TRBV19 to TRBJ1-5; TRBD1 matches at 7 bases. The CDR3 loop reads CATTEAFQGDNQPQHF. CDR3 nucleotide sequence: TGTGCCACCACTGAGGCGTTCCAGGGGGACAATCAGCCCCAGCATTTT.